These T cell receptor beta chains were read from a single sample in a study of T cell responses to AZD1222 COVID-19 vaccine. Here immunoSEQ multiplex PCR was the method, and the copy in TCRdb shows in-frame clones only, minus some. The sample consists of about 120,000 clones, roughly 88% of them appearing once. The sequencing used peripheral blood, collected on day 0 of AZD1222 vaccination. The receptors here all came from an adult in good health. The CDR3 runs from the conserved cysteine through the conserved F or W. A D gene is named only where the DNA matches it firmly. Size is stated for part of the rows, as once, few or many counts, or as a class when the clone is expanded.

NA	TRBV7-6	TRBD2	TRBJ2-1	CASSLLAGAYNEQFF	TGTGCCAGCAGCTTACTAGCGGGGGCGTACAATGAGCAGTTCTTC
NA	TRBV2	NA	TRBJ2-3	CASSVGGSDTQYF	TGTGCCAGCAGTGTCGGGGGTTCAGATACGCAGTATTTT
NA	TRBV20-1	NA	TRBJ1-3	CSAEVGNTIYF	TGCAGTGCCGAGGTGGGAAACACCATATATTTT
NA	TRBV27	NA	TRBJ2-2	CASSFFGETGELFF	TGTGCCAGCAGTTTCTTCGGCGAGACCGGGGAGCTGTTTTTT
NA	TRBV27	TRBD1	TRBJ1-4	CASSFQGGGEKLFF	TGTGCCAGCAGTTTCCAGGGGGGAGGTGAAAAACTGTTTTTT
NA	TRBV10-1	NA	TRBJ2-1	CASSESIGEMDEQFF	TGCGCCAGCAGTGAGTCGATAGGGGAGATGGATGAGCAGTTCTTC
NA	TRBV7-3	NA	TRBJ2-6	CASSLIRGSGANVLTF	TGTGCCAGCAGCTTAATTAGGGGTTCTGGGGCCAACGTCCTGACTTTC
NA	TRBV29-1	NA	TRBJ1-2	CSVLGGYYGYTF	TGCAGCGTTCTCGGCGGATACTATGGCTACACCTTC
few	TRBV7-6	TRBD1	TRBJ1-1	CASSLSSSGGTEAFF	TGTGCCAGCAGCTTGAGTAGCTCAGGGGGCACTGAAGCTTTCTTT
NA	TRBV20-1	NA	TRBJ2-1	CSASGGAPYNEQFF	TGCAGTGCTAGTGGCGGGGCGCCATACAATGAGCAGTTCTTC
NA	TRBV9	TRBD2	TRBJ2-2	CASSARGLGTGELFF	TGTGCCAGCAGCGCAAGGGGACTAGGAACCGGGGAGCTGTTTTTT
NA	TRBV29-1	NA	TRBJ1-4	CSVVSDEKLFF	TGCAGCGTTGTATCGGATGAAAAACTGTTTTTT
NA	TRBV4-1	NA	TRBJ2-4	CASSHLLGGIAKNIQYF	TGCGCCAGCAGCCACCTCCTGGGTGGGATAGCCAAAAACATTCAGTACTTC
NA	TRBV5-1	NA	TRBJ1-5	CASSPEGNSNQPQHF	TGCGCCAGCAGCCCCGAGGGGAATAGCAATCAGCCCCAGCATTTT
NA	TRBV7-9	NA	TRBJ2-5	CASSSEETQYF	TGTGCCAGCAGCTCCGAGGAGACCCAGTACTTC
NA	TRBV7-6	TRBD1	TRBJ1-1	CASSLPQGGGLNTEAFF	TGTGCCAGCAGCTTACCCCAGGGGGGGGGTCTGAACACTGAAGCTTTCTTT
once	TRBV6-5	TRBD1	TRBJ2-5	CASSWGQGETQYF	TGTGCCAGCAGTTGGGGACAGGGTGAGACCCAGTACTTC
NA	TRBV11-1	TRBD1	TRBJ1-2	CASSLGTVANYGYTF	TGTGCCAGCAGCCTCGGGACAGTAGCTAACTATGGCTACACCTTC
NA	TRBV19	NA	TRBJ2-5	CASSTLTEQETQYF	TGTGCCAGTAGTACCCTGACAGAGCAAGAGACCCAGTACTTC
NA	TRBV15	TRBD1	TRBJ1-4	CATSVEGTGKVKLFF	TGTGCCACCAGCGTCGAGGGGACAGGGAAGGTAAAACTGTTTTTT
NA	TRBV5-6	NA	TRBJ1-1	CASSLMGVREAFF	TGTGCCAGCAGCTTGATGGGGGTCAGAGAAGCTTTCTTT
once	TRBV2	NA	TRBJ2-7	CASILSSYEQYF	TGTGCCAGCATCCTAAGCTCCTACGAGCAGTACTTC
once	TRBV19	NA	TRBJ1-2	CASSSPTGRWGYGYTF	TGTGCCAGTAGTTCACCTACAGGTCGGTGGGGCTATGGCTACACCTTC
NA	TRBV5-1	NA	TRBJ2-7	CASSPGSSYEQYF	TGCGCCAGCAGCCCGGGAAGCTCCTACGAGCAGTACTTC
NA	TRBV7-6	NA	TRBJ1-2	CASSPAEHWAGSNGYTF	TGTGCCAGCAGCCCAGCGGAGCACTGGGCAGGATCCAATGGCTACACCTTC
NA	TRBV5-1	TRBD2	TRBJ2-3	CASSRRKKTSGEGTDTQYF	TGCGCCAGCAGCCGTCGGAAAAAGACTAGCGGGGAGGGAACAGATACGCAGTATTTT
NA	TRBV28	NA	TRBJ1-2	CASSSGQLYGYTF	TGTGCCAGCAGTTCAGGACAGCTCTATGGCTACACCTTC
NA	TRBV12-5	TRBD1	TRBJ1-3	CASGTPPGQGLHTIYF	TGTGCTAGTGGCACCCCCCCGGGACAGGGGTTACACACCATATATTTT
NA	TRBV15	NA	TRBJ1-5	CATRSQGGPSNQPQHF	TGTGCCACCAGAAGCCAAGGGGGACCGAGCAATCAGCCCCAGCATTTT
NA	TRBV19	NA	TRBJ2-1	CASSTTGATRAQQFF	TGTGCCAGTAGCACCACTGGGGCTACCCGTGCTCAGCAGTTCTTC
NA	TRBV7-2	NA	TRBJ1-1	CASSPRVGDTEAFF	TGTGCCAGCAGCCCCAGGGTGGGGGACACTGAAGCTTTCTTT
NA	TRBV4-3	TRBD2	TRBJ2-5	CASSRLLRGGETQYF	TGCGCCAGCAGCCGCCTACTGCGGGGGGGAGAGACCCAGTACTTC
NA	TRBV6-2/TRBV6-3	NA	TRBJ2-5	CASSRNLQETQYF	TGTGCCAGCAGCCGCAACCTCCAAGAGACCCAGTACTTC
NA	TRBV21-1	NA	TRBJ1-1	CASSKGRAFNTEAFF	TGTGCCAGCAGCAAGGGGAGGGCTTTTAACACTGAAGCTTTCTTT
NA	TRBV10-3	NA	TRBJ2-2	CAITPRWDGTGELFF	TGTGCCATCACCCCCAGGTGGGATGGGACCGGGGAGCTGTTTTTT
NA	TRBV5-1	NA	TRBJ1-2	CASSSQETGGYTF	TGCGCCAGCAGCTCTCAGGAAACGGGTGGCTACACCTTC
NA	TRBV28	NA	TRBJ1-5	CASSLPFQPQHF	TGTGCCAGCAGTCTTCCGTTCCAGCCCCAGCATTTT
NA	TRBV19	TRBD1	TRBJ2-2	CATEDRGDTGELFF	TGTGCCACCGAGGACAGGGGTGACACCGGGGAGCTGTTTTTT
NA	TRBV27	NA	TRBJ1-2	CASSFAEGGYTF	TGTGCCAGCAGTTTCGCGGAGGGTGGCTACACCTTC
NA	TRBV3-1/TRBV3-2	TRBD2	TRBJ2-5	CASSQEVAGGTKETQYF	TGTGCCAGCAGCCAAGAAGTAGCGGGGGGAACTAAAGAGACCCAGTACTTC
NA	TRBV6-1	TRBD1	TRBJ1-5	CASREKPGQGNQPQHF	TGTGCCAGCAGAGAAAAACCGGGACAGGGCAATCAGCCCCAGCATTTT
NA	TRBV6-5	TRBD1	TRBJ2-1	CASSSGQARYNEQFF	TGTGCCAGCAGTAGCGGACAGGCTCGATACAATGAGCAGTTCTTC
once	TRBV3-1/TRBV3-2	NA	TRBJ2-7	CASSLRSYEQYF	TGTGCCAGCAGCCTTCGGTCCTACGAGCAGTACTTC
NA	TRBV28	TRBD1	TRBJ1-5	CASRDTGGAQPQHF	TGTGCCAGCAGGGACACAGGGGGCGCCCAGCCCCAGCATTTT
few	TRBV14	NA	TRBJ2-7	CASSQPGGKEGYEQYF	TGTGCCAGCAGCCAACCTGGGGGTAAAGAAGGCTACGAGCAGTACTTC
few	TRBV6-5	NA	TRBJ1-5	CASRGSNQPQHF	TGTGCCAGCAGAGGGAGCAATCAGCCCCAGCATTTT
once	TRBV19	NA	TRBJ1-5	CASSLRQVPSPNQPQHF	TGTGCCAGTAGTCTCCGACAGGTTCCTTCGCCCAATCAGCCCCAGCATTTT
NA	TRBV29-1	NA	TRBJ1-2	CSVDSGGRGNYGYTF	TGCAGCGTTGACTCCGGGGGGCGAGGAAACTATGGCTACACCTTC
NA	TRBV5-4	NA	TRBJ1-1	CASSRDLNTEAFF	TGTGCCAGCAGCAGGGATCTGAACACTGAAGCTTTCTTT
NA	TRBV28	NA	TRBJ1-1	CASTLQRGRMNTEAFF	TGTGCCAGCACTCTACAAAGGGGACGGATGAACACTGAAGCTTTCTTT
NA	TRBV9	TRBD1	TRBJ1-2	CASSGAGGRPDYGYTF	TGTGCCAGCAGCGGGGCAGGGGGCAGACCCGACTATGGCTACACCTTC
NA	TRBV10-3	NA	TRBJ1-2	CAISGSQGGYTF	TGTGCCATCAGTGGATCCCAGGGAGGCTACACCTTC
once	TRBV6-5	NA	TRBJ1-2	CASTYGQNYGYTF	TGTGCCAGCACCTACGGGCAGAACTATGGCTACACCTTC